These T cell receptor beta chains were read from a single sample in a study of PD-1 blockade in classical Hodgkin lymphoma. The method was immunoSEQ multiplex PCR; TCRdb's version includes in-frame clones alone and lacks a portion of them. Seen here are about 40,000 clones, over 70% observed once, and the top ten hold 9%. Specimen: peripheral blood mononuclear cells (PBMCs), collected at baseline. These receptor sequences come from a human donor with classical Hodgkin lymphoma. Each CDR3 is given with its conserved first and last residue. The D gene is left open where the match is weak. The size field is filled for only some rows; it gives once, few, many or a size class.

>-|TRBJ1-2|-|TRBV5-8
CASSLKEYGYTF
TGTGCCAGCAGCTTGAAGGAGTATGGCTACACCTTC
>-|TRBJ2-3|-|TRBV5-1
CASSLARQADTQYF
TGCGCCAGCAGCTTGGCCAGGCAGGCAGATACGCAGTATTTT
>-|TRBJ1-1|-|TRBV15
CATSRHRGAFF
TGTGCCACCAGCAGGCACCGGGGAGCTTTCTTT
>-|TRBJ2-7|-|TRBV12-5
CASGLNRGTSSYEQYF
TGTGCTAGTGGTTTGAATCGGGGAACGAGCTCCTACGAGCAGTACTTC
>-|TRBJ1-2|-|TRBV7-9
CASSLRPGYDYTF
TGTGCCAGCAGCTTGAGACCCGGCTATGACTACACCTTC
>-|TRBJ1-2|-|TRBV4-3
CASSQELKPRGGYTF
TGCGCCAGCAGCCAAGAGCTCAAGCCCCGGGGCGGCTACACCTTC
>few|TRBJ1-2|TRBD1|TRBV7-9
CASSPWTGGTANYGYTF
TGTGCCAGCAGCCCGTGGACAGGGGGAACGGCTAACTATGGCTACACCTTC
>-|TRBJ1-3|TRBD1|TRBV6-5
CASSAGQGRGNTIYF
TGTGCCAGCAGTGCCGGACAGGGAAGAGGAAACACCATATATTTT
>-|TRBJ1-3|-|TRBV6-6
CASSYGWYSGNTIYF
TGTGCCAGCAGTTACGGGTGGTACTCTGGAAACACCATATATTTT
>-|TRBJ2-7|TRBD1|TRBV6-5
CASSLQGAGEQYF
TGTGCCAGCAGTCTCCAGGGGGCAGGGGAGCAGTACTTC
>-|TRBJ1-2|TRBD1|TRBV4-3
CASRGGAGGNYGYTF
TGCGCCAGCAGGGGTGGGGCAGGGGGGAACTATGGCTACACCTTC
>-|TRBJ1-6|-|TRBV19
CASSISRSSYNSPLHF
TGTGCCAGTAGTATCTCCCGGAGCTCCTATAATTCACCCCTCCACTTT
>-|TRBJ2-3|-|TRBV6-5
CASSYWGPAADTQYF
TGTGCCAGCAGTTACTGGGGGCCTGCTGCAGATACGCAGTATTTT
>-|TRBJ2-1|TRBD2|TRBV27
CASSSPGRPLYNEQFF
TGTGCCAGCAGTTCCCCCGGGAGGCCCCTGTACAATGAGCAGTTCTTC
>-|TRBJ1-5|-|TRBV7-2
CASSLRAPGDQPQHF
TGTGCCAGCAGCCTCCGGGCTCCAGGGGATCAGCCCCAGCATTTT
>-|TRBJ1-3|-|TRBV7-8
CASSLAWRGLGPGNTIYF
TGTGCCAGCAGCTTAGCTTGGAGAGGGCTGGGACCTGGAAACACCATATATTTT
>-|TRBJ2-3|-|TRBV5-6
CASSNRDLTDTQYF
TGTGCCAGCAGCAACCGGGACCTCACAGATACGCAGTATTTT
>few|TRBJ2-7|-|TRBV7-9
CASSFRRSSYEQYF
TGTGCCAGCAGCTTTCGGCGGAGCTCCTACGAGCAGTACTTC
>-|TRBJ2-1|TRBD2|TRBV6-6
CASNLGLVGSNEQFF
TGTGCCAGCAACCTTGGACTAGTCGGGAGTAATGAGCAGTTCTTC
>-|TRBJ2-3|TRBD2|TRBV6-4
CASSAGLAVTDTQYF
TGTGCCAGCAGTGCAGGACTAGCGGTAACAGATACGCAGTATTTT
>-|TRBJ1-1|TRBD1|TRBV6-5
CASSYRDRGPEAFF
TGTGCCAGCAGTTACCGGGACAGGGGTCCTGAAGCTTTCTTT
>-|TRBJ1-5|TRBD1|TRBV5-6
CASSLKGTGRSNQPQHF
TGTGCCAGCAGCTTGAAAGGGACAGGGAGAAGCAATCAGCCCCAGCATTTT
>-|TRBJ2-7|-|TRBV5-6
CASSPTGLPYEQYF
TGTGCCAGCAGCCCCACAGGGCTTCCCTACGAGCAGTACTTC
>-|TRBJ2-1|-|TRBV5-1
CASSSERYRVRGWDSYNEQFF
TGCGCCAGCAGCTCAGAGAGATACAGGGTACGGGGCTGGGATTCCTACAATGAGCAGTTCTTC
>-|TRBJ1-1|TRBD1|TRBV5-1
CASSPGQGGTEAFF
TGCGCCAGCAGCCCCGGACAGGGAGGCACTGAAGCTTTCTTT
>-|TRBJ2-1|TRBD2|TRBV27
CASRQISGAGSNEQFF
TGTGCCAGCAGACAAATCAGCGGGGCCGGGTCGAATGAGCAGTTCTTC
>-|TRBJ2-7|-|TRBV9
CASSVLGGTASYEQYF
TGTGCCAGCAGCGTCCTTGGGGGAACGGCCTCCTACGAGCAGTACTTC
>once|TRBJ2-3|TRBD1|TRBV11-3
CASSLEGQAGDTQYF
TGTGCCAGCAGCTTAGAAGGACAGGCTGGAGATACGCAGTATTTT
>-|TRBJ2-7|TRBD2|TRBV29-1
CSGGGEQYF
TGCAGCGGGGGGGGCGAGCAGTACTTC
>-|TRBJ2-1|TRBD2|TRBV5-8
CASSLAQLAGYYNEQFF
TGTGCCAGCAGCTTGGCCCAACTAGCGGGCTACTACAATGAGCAGTTCTTC
>-|TRBJ2-7|TRBD2|TRBV4-1
CASSPVAGGRYEQYF
TGCGCCAGCAGCCCAGTAGCGGGAGGCCGCTACGAGCAGTACTTC
>-|TRBJ2-3|TRBD2|TRBV5-4
CASSLQLAGTDTQYF
TGTGCCAGCAGCTTGCAACTAGCGGGCACAGATACGCAGTATTTT